A selection of T cell receptor beta chains follows, all from one sample in a study of beta chain features in type 1 diabetes. Sequencing used immunoSEQ multiplex PCR; TCRdb keeps in-frame clones, though not all of them. The sample yields about 700,000 clones, about an eighth seen once. Sequenced: naive CD4+ T cells from blood. Every receptor here comes from a man aged 18-30 years with type 1 diabetes. Both conserved end residues are part of each CDR3. D genes are given only for firm matches. Clone size is shown for a subset of rows, as once, few, many or a class of expanded clone.

d_call j_call clone_size v_call cdr3_aa cdr3_nt
. TRBJ1-2 few TRBV29-1 CSVPDGYTF TGCAGCGTCCCAGATGGCTACACCTTC
TRBD1 TRBJ2-5 . TRBV9 CASSLQGVSQETQYF TGTGCCAGCAGCTTACAGGGGGTATCTCAAGAGACCCAGTACTTC
. TRBJ1-1 . TRBV2 CASSEGLGRNTEAFF TGTGCCAGCAGTGAAGGGCTGGGGCGGAACACTGAAGCTTTCTTT
. TRBJ1-3 . TRBV28 CASSLWRTGNTIYF TGTGCCAGCAGTTTATGGCGGACAGGAAACACCATATATTTT
. TRBJ2-1 few TRBV19 CASSIWTVSSYNEQFF TGTGCCAGTAGTATATGGACCGTTAGCTCCTACAATGAGCAGTTCTTC
. TRBJ2-1 few TRBV5-1 CASSLDQGVNEQFF TGCGCCAGCAGCTTGGATCAGGGAGTCAATGAGCAGTTCTTC
TRBD1 TRBJ2-2 . TRBV7-9 CASSRQGDTGELFF TGTGCCAGCAGTCGACAGGGCGACACCGGGGAGCTGTTTTTT
. TRBJ2-3 . TRBV14 CASSHTDTQYF TGTGCCAGCAGCCACACAGATACGCAGTATTTT
. TRBJ2-1 . TRBV7-9 CASSLESAGVEQFF TGTGCCAGCAGCTTGGAATCGGCAGGGGTTGAGCAGTTCTTC
. TRBJ2-2 . TRBV6-5 CASSLRGTGELFF TGTGCCAGCAGCTTGAGGGGCACCGGGGAGCTGTTTTTT
. TRBJ1-1 few TRBV7-9 CASSQSTNTEAFF TGTGCCAGCAGCCAAAGCACGAACACTGAAGCTTTCTTT
. TRBJ1-1 few TRBV9 CASSVGIYTEAFF TGTGCCAGCAGCGTAGGGATCTACACTGAAGCTTTCTTT
. TRBJ1-5 once TRBV6-5 CASSWDINQPQHF TGTGCCAGCAGCTGGGACATTAATCAGCCCCAGCATTTT
. TRBJ2-7 few TRBV2 CASGGAYEQYF TGTGCCAGCGGTGGAGCCTACGAGCAGTACTTC
. TRBJ2-1 few TRBV5-6 CASSLGKYPYHEQFF TGTGCCAGCAGCTTGGGGAAGTACCCATATCATGAGCAGTTCTTC
. TRBJ2-5 many TRBV28 CASRRETQYF TGTGCCAGCAGGCGAGAGACCCAGTACTTC
. TRBJ1-2 . TRBV7-2 CASSVTGPPSSYTF TGTGCCAGCAGCGTTACCGGGCCTCCCTCGAGCTACACCTTC
. TRBJ1-5 . TRBV7-2 CASRPGVSNQPQHF TGTGCCAGCAGGCCGGGAGTTAGCAATCAGCCCCAGCATTTT
. TRBJ1-1 . TRBV5-1 CASSQQGNTEAFF TGCGCCAGCAGCCAACAGGGGAACACTGAAGCTTTCTTT
TRBD1 TRBJ1-4 few TRBV9 CASTAGTGAEKLFF TGTGCCAGCACCGCAGGGACAGGCGCTGAAAAACTGTTTTTT
. TRBJ1-2 few TRBV4-1 CASSQADPRYGYTF TGCGCCAGCAGCCAAGCGGACCCCCGCTATGGCTACACCTTC
. TRBJ1-2 . TRBV5-4 CASSPPGSSYGYTF TGTGCCAGCAGCCCCCCAGGATCGTCCTATGGCTACACCTTC
TRBD1 TRBJ2-3 . TRBV7-2 CASSSTGDTDTQYF TGTGCCAGCAGCTCCACAGGGGACACAGATACGCAGTATTTT
. TRBJ2-1 . TRBV29-1 CSAEKGFSYNEQFF TGCAGCGCAGAAAAAGGGTTCTCCTACAATGAGCAGTTCTTC
TRBD1 TRBJ1-4 . TRBV12-5 CASGRGQPTPGEKLFF TGTGCTAGCGGTAGGGGACAGCCTACTCCGGGGGAAAAACTGTTTTTT
TRBD1 TRBJ2-7 . TRBV7-9 CASSPRTGTYEQYF TGTGCCAGCAGCCCCCGGACAGGGACCTACGAGCAGTACTTC
. TRBJ2-5 few TRBV10-3 CAIAPGGWETQYF TGTGCCATCGCTCCGGGGGGCTGGGAGACCCAGTACTTC
TRBD2 TRBJ2-5 few TRBV5-1 CASSLARTSGEETQYF TGCGCCAGCAGCTTGGCCCGGACTAGCGGGGAAGAGACCCAGTACTTC
. TRBJ2-3 few TRBV19 CASSIRVGTDTQYF TGTGCCAGTAGTATCAGGGTCGGCACAGATACGCAGTATTTT
TRBD1 TRBJ1-1 few TRBV28 CASSLPGQGLTEAFF TGTGCCAGCAGTCTACCGGGACAGGGCCTCACTGAAGCTTTCTTT
. TRBJ1-1 . TRBV6-6 CASSYDSVAEAFF TGTGCCAGCAGTTACGATTCGGTGGCTGAAGCTTTCTTT
. TRBJ2-7 . TRBV28 CASNSAAASSYEQYF TGTGCCAGCAACTCCGCAGCGGCTAGCAGCTACGAGCAGTACTTC
. TRBJ2-3 . TRBV7-9 CAGGTSTDTQYF TGTGCCGGGGGGACTTCCACAGATACGCAGTATTTT
. TRBJ1-1 few TRBV5-1 CASTHYSEGTEAFF TGCGCCAGCACCCACTACTCTGAGGGGACTGAAGCTTTCTTT
TRBD1 TRBJ2-5 . TRBV4-1 CASSQAGGGHGDQYF TGCGCCAGCAGCCAAGCAGGGGGCGGACATGGGGACCAGTACTTC
. TRBJ1-3 . TRBV28 CASSLYAGRNTIYF TGTGCCAGCAGTTTATACGCAGGCCGAAACACCATATATTTT
. TRBJ2-3 many TRBV30 CAWSVGGDTQYF TGTGCCTGGAGTGTAGGGGGAGATACGCAGTATTTT
. TRBJ1-4 few TRBV30 CAWSVGQLKSIEKLFF TGTGCCTGGAGTGTAGGTCAGCTTAAATCTATTGAAAAACTGTTTTTT
. TRBJ1-1 few TRBV7-9 CACTPRMNTEAFF TGTGCCTGCACCCCCCGCATGAACACTGAAGCTTTCTTT
. TRBJ2-2 few TRBV29-1 CSVSTGPTNTGELFF TGCAGCGTTTCTACGGGACCGACGAACACCGGGGAGCTGTTTTTT
. TRBJ2-3 few TRBV4-2 CASSQDGAGNTDTQYF TGTGCCAGCAGCCAAGATGGGGCGGGGAACACAGATACGCAGTATTTT
TRBD1 TRBJ2-5 few TRBV10-3 CAISGQGQETQYF TGTGCCATCTCCGGACAGGGCCAAGAGACCCAGTACTTC
. TRBJ2-3 few TRBV6-5 CASSYSGSQYF TGTGCCAGCAGTTACTCGGGTTCGCAGTATTTT
TRBD2 TRBJ2-5 few TRBV10-3 CAIRGTSGGQETQYF TGTGCCATCAGGGGGACTAGCGGGGGTCAAGAGACCCAGTACTTC
. TRBJ1-4 . TRBV7-2 CASSKQWGTNEKLFF TGTGCCAGCAGCAAACAGTGGGGAACTAATGAAAAACTGTTTTTT
. TRBJ1-1 few TRBV25-1 CASSEPTAVARAFF TGTGCCAGCAGTGAACCCACGGCAGTGGCGAGAGCTTTCTTT